This T cell receptor (beta chain) was documented in a study of PD-L1 blockade in urothelial cancer. Overall study: Dosed intravenously at 1,200 mg every 3 weeks, atezolizumab was initiated by patients in the mid-2010s.

The germline V gene encodes CDR1 MDHEN and CDR2 SYDVKM. Trimming took off 7 bases at V and 8 bases at J, with 14 bases between the two ends. CDR3 length: 12 residues. Profiled with immunoSEQ multiplex PCR; TCRdb holds only in-frame clones, not every one. Here the sample spans about 100,000 clones, about 91% being singletons. This TCR came from an elderly woman with urothelial cancer. The input for sequencing was PBMCs, taken around atezolizumab (anti-PD-L1) treatment. The rearrangement links TRBV28 to TRBJ1-2; D is unclear. The CDR3 protein is CASTQDYFGYTF. CDR3 DNA sequence: TGTGCCAGCACCCAGGACTATTTCGGCTACACCTTC.